This T cell receptor (beta chain) was sequenced in a study of shared clonotypes between healthy human individuals (dated by TCRdb to the early 2020s). Notes on the research overall: A few men and a couple of women, aged 18 to 49 years, made up the cohort. Per donor, three plates each were used for CD4 naive and CD4 memory, two for CD8 naive, and one for CD8 memory. Blood TCR repertoires of 5 or 6 healthy adults were deeply sequenced to estimate repertoire size and the extent of clonotype sharing between individuals. Different laboratories and diverse techniques were used to prepare libraries and sequence TCR repertoires, to increase sequencing depth and limit assay-specific biases. Leukapheresis yielded between about 0.94 and 10 billion PBMCs per donor. The paper's findings and limits, for the study overall: Pairwise subsampling indicated that sequencing depth was expected to affect the degree of clonotype sharing among donors. Compared with non-shared clonotypes, clonotypes shared by all four sorted-subset donors had higher generation probabilities. Estimated clonotype richness was generally larger for naive than for memory subsets. Because the study included only a small number of donors, the genetic and exposure-history diversity represented was limited. Sampling was limited to blood, and TCR repertoires in tissue likely differ from TCR repertoires in blood. Incomplete sequencing was indicated by rarefaction of sorted-subset datasets, despite the large sequencing depth. When a few donors were compared, the shared fraction of clonotypes was 5% to 6.5% for naive CD4, about 4% for naive CD8, 2% to 2.5% for memory CD4, and less than 0.5% for memory CD8.

Using the deep immunoSEQ assay, TCR CDR3 regions were amplified from genomic DNA by multiplex PCR. Genomic DNA extracted from each cell subset was distributed evenly over all wells of several immunoSEQ 96-well plates, and each plate served as one replicate. For sorted subsets, each replicate PCR was loaded with 200 to 250 ng genomic DNA, equivalent to some 31,000 T cell genomes. The purified libraries were quantified using a Qubit 3.0 fluorometer, sized with a Bioanalyzer 2100, and then quantified again using the KAPA Library Quantification kit. A separate single-read 150-cycle Illumina NextSeq 550 flow cell was used to sequence each immunoSEQ 96-well plate. The published analysis was carried out like this. Because the immunoSEQ output held only junctional sequences and lacked quality scores, the filtering could not match the filtering applied to full-length reads. Sequences were annotated with PyIR, a Python wrapper for IgBLAST v1.9, and V/J genes and CDR3 were assigned using IMGT germline references. Any read was removed if the V/J assignment was weak (E-value above 1e-6), the CDR3 was missing, or the read contained stop codons, out-of-frame junctions, or ambiguous translated residues. A V3J clonotype was defined by an identical inferred V gene, J gene, and CDR3 amino acid sequence. Percentage overlap between repertoires was calculated by dividing the number of shared unique clonotypes by the size of the smaller repertoire. Richness of each repertoire was evaluated using RTK rarefaction, the Chao1 estimator, and Recon v2.1 estimates of unobserved clonotypes. Generation probabilities for all TCRbeta clonotypes obtained by the gDNA method from a handful of donors were computed using OLGA. TCRdb took this table from immuneACCESS and kept in-frame rearrangements with V and J called. Such tables lack part of the clones; where checked against another copy, unresolved V genes explain under half of the gap, and the rest is unexplained. Clone size and the V and J calls come from that table; the DNA yielded D and trimming. Recorded for this sample are some 2,100,000 clones; roughly 91% of them occurred a single time. The biggest ten clones account for under 2% of the sample.

Of note for this clone: The specificity of this receptor is unknown. Base qualities are not recorded, but no much larger clone differs from it by a single base.

The CDR3 measures 14 amino acids from cysteine to phenylalanine. Only CDR3 DNA remains: 42 bases, in frame from the first base. The germline V and J ends show losses of 4 bases and 1 base respectively, and no gene match explains 4 bases of the junction. CDR1 and CDR2 were assigned from the germline V gene as SGHDN and FVKESK. CD8 naive samples were CD45RO-negative cells positively selected for CCR7, giving a CD45RA+CCR7+ population that excluded TemRA cells. The donors were healthy, HIV-negative adults who had no recently reported acute infections or vaccinations. Every donor was a Caucasian adult residing in Nashville, Tennessee, USA. Blood was obtained by leukapheresis, after which PBMCs were separated by Ficoll-Histopaque density gradient centrifugation and cryopreserved in liquid nitrogen vapor phase. Purity and quantity of every magnetically sorted T cell population were checked by analytical flow cytometry. Each sorted fraction had its genomic DNA isolated and then quantified by UV absorbance on a Nanodrop 2000c.

This sequence was found in a man aged 18-30 years in good health. Some clones in this sample may be carry-over from other donors' samples. The rearranged segments are TRBV14 and TRBJ2-7, with 7 bases matching TRBD1. Material: naive CD8+ T cells from PBMCs. Explained via the paper, the cell subset or site label denotes: CD45RA+CCR7+. Here is the DNA: TGTGCCAGCAGCCTTAGGGACAGATCCTACGAGCAGTACTTC. This yields the protein CASSLRDRSYEQYF.